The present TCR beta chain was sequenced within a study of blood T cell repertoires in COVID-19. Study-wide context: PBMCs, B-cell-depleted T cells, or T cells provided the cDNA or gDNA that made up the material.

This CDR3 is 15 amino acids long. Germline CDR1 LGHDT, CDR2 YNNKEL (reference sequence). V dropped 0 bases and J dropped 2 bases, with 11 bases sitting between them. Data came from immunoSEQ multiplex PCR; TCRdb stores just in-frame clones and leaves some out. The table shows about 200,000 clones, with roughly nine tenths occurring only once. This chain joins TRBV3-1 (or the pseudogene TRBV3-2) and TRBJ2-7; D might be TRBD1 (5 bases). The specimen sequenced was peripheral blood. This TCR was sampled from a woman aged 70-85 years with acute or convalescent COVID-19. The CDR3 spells CASSQDRVRPYEQYF. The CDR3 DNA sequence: TGTGCCAGCAGCCAAGACAGGGTTCGACCCTACGAGCAGTACTTC.